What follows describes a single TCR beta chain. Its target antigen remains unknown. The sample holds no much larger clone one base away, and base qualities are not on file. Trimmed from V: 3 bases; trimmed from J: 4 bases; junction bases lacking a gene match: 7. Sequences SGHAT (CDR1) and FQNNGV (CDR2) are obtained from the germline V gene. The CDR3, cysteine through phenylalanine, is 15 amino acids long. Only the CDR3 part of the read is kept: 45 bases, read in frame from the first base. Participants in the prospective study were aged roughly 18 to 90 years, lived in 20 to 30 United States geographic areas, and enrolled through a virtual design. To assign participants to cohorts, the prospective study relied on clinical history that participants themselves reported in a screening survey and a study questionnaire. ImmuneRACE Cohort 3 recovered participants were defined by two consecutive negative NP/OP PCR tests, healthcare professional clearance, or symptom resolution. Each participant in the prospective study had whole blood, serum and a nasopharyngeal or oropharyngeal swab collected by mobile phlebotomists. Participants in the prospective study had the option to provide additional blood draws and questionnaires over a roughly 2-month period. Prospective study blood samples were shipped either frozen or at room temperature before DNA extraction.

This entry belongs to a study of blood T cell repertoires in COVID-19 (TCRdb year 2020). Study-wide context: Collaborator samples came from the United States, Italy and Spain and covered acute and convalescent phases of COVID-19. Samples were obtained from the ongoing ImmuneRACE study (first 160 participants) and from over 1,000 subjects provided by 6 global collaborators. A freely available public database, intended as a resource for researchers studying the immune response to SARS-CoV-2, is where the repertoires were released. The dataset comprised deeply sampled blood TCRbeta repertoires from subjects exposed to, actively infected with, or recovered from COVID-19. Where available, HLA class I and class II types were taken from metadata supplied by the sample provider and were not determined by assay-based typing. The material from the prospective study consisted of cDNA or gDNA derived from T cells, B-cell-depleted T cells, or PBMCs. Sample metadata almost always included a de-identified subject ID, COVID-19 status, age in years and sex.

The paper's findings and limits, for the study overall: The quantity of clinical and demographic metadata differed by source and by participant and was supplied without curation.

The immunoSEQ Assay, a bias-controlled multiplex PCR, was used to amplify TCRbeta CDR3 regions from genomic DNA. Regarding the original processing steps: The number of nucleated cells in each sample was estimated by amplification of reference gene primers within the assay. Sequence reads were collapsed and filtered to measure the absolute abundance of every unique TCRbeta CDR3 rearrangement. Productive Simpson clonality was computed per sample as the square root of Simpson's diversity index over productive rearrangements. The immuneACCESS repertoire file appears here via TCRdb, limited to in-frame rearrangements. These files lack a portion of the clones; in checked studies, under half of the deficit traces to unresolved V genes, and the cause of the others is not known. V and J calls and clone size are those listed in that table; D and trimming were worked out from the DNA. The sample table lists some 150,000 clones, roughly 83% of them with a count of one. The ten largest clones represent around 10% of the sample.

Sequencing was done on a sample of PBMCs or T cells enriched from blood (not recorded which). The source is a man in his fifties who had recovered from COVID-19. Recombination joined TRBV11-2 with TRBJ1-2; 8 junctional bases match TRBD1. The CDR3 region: CASSFAGQGVYGYTF. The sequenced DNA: TGTGCCAGCAGCTTCGCTGGACAGGGAGTCTATGGCTACACCTTC.